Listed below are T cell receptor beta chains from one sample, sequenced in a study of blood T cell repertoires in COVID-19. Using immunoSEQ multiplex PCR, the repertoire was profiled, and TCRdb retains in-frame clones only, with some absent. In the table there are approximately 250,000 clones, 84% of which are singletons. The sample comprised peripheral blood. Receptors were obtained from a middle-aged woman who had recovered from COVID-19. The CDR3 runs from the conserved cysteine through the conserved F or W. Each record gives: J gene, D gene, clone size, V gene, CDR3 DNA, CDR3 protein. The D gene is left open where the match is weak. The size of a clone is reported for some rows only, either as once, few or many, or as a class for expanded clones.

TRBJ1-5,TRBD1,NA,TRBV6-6,TGTGCCAGCAGTATTCCGGGACAGAGACAGCCCCAGCATTTT,CASSIPGQRQPQHF
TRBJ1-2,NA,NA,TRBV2,TGTGCCAGCACCGGCGACAGGAACTATGGCTACACCTTC,CASTGDRNYGYTF
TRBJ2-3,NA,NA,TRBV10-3,TGTGCCATCAGCGGAGAAGATACGCAGTATTTT,CAISGEDTQYF
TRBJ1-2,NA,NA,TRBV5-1,TGCGCCAGCAGCCCAGGGGACTATGGCTACACCTTC,CASSPGDYGYTF
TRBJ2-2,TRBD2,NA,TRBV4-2,TGTGCCAGCAGCCGTCGGGAGGGGACGATCACCGGGGAGCTGTTTTTT,CASSRREGTITGELFF
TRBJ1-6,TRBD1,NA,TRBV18,TGTGCCAGCTCACCAACAGGGGAGTGGTCACCCCTCCACTTT,CASSPTGEWSPLHF
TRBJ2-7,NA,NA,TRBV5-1,TGCGCCAGCAGCTTGAACGGGGACTCCTACGAGCAGTACTTC,CASSLNGDSYEQYF
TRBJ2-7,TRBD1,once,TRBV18,TGTGCCAGCTCCCCGGGACAGGTTGACTCCTACGAGCAGTACTTC,CASSPGQVDSYEQYF
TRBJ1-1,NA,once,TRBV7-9,TGTGCCAGCAGCTTACTGGGGGGTTATGGCACTGAAGCTTTCTTT,CASSLLGGYGTEAFF
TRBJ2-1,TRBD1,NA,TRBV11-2,TGTGCCAGCAGCTCGGACAGGAGCTCCTACAATGAGCAGTTCTTC,CASSSDRSSYNEQFF
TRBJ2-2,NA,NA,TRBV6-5,TGTGCCAGCAGTTCCTACGACAGGTCGGGCACCGGGGAGCTGTTTTTT,CASSSYDRSGTGELFF
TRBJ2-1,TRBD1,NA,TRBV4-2,TGTGCCAGCAGCCAAGCGGGGACAGAATCCTACAATGAGCAGTTCTTC,CASSQAGTESYNEQFF
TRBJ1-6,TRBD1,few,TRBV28,TGTGCCAGCAGCCCTAGACAGGGACGGAATAATTCACCCCTCCACTTT,CASSPRQGRNNSPLHF
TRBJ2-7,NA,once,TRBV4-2,TGTGCCAGCAGCCAAGATTTAGACGAGCAGTACTTC,CASSQDLDEQYF
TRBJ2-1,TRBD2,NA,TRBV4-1,TGCGCCAGCAGCCAGGGACTAGCGGGGAGCCGCTCCTACAATGAGCAGTTCTTC,CASSQGLAGSRSYNEQFF
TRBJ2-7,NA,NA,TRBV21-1,TGTGCCAGCAGCCCGACTAGTCCCGAGCAGTACTTC,CASSPTSPEQYF
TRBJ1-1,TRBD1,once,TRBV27,TGTGCCAGCAGTTTATACGGAGGGGGCATGAACACTGAAGCTTTCTTT,CASSLYGGGMNTEAFF
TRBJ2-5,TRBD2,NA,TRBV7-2,TGTGCCAGCAGCTTAGACAGCGGGGGAAAGACCCAGTACTTC,CASSLDSGGKTQYF
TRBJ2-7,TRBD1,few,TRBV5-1,TGCGCCAGCAGCCCGAGGGACAGCGGAGCCTACGAGCAGTACTTC,CASSPRDSGAYEQYF
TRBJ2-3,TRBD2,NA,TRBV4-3,TGCGCCAGCAGCCAACGCGCCCCTAGGACTAGCGGGGGTCCGATCGTGCAGTATTTT,CASSQRAPRTSGGPIVQYF
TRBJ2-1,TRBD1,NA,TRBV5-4,TGTGCCAGCAGCGAAACAGGGGGGTTTGGGAATGAGCAGTTCTTC,CASSETGGFGNEQFF
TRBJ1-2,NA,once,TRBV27,TGTGCCAGCAGTGGAGGCAGGAAGAACTATGGCTACACCTTC,CASSGGRKNYGYTF